One sample yielded the 21 T cell receptor beta chains listed below, sequenced in a study of human T cells and chemical hapten exposure. TCRdb ran MiXCR on the RACE reads and lists one entry per CDR3 protein. The sample carries a few hundred thousand distinct CDR3 sequences, just under 6.5% recorded once. Noted time point: patch test 2, 6 weeks after DPC sensitization. Stated treatment: therapeutic diphenylcyclopropenone sensitization with weekly scalp DPC. Material: whole blood, obtained in connection with sensitization to the hapten diphenylcyclopropenone (DPC). The receptors shown here come from a woman between 18 and 30 years old with alopecia areata. Some clones in this sample may be carry-over from other donors' samples.

This clonotype was detected a few times. This rearrangement joins TRBV3-1 to TRBJ2-3; 7 nucleotides match TRBD1. The V segment lost 4 bases and the J segment 5 bases; nucleotides outside the gene matches: 3. CDR1 and CDR2 from the germline V gene are LGHDT and YNNKEL (reference sequence). The CDR3 consists of 13 residues. This CDR3 is CASSRQGEDTQYF. CDR3 nucleotides: TGTGCCAGCAGCCGCCAGGGGGAAGATACGCAGTATTTT.

This clonotype was detected ten times or more. This chain uses TRBV7-2 with TRBJ2-3, with D unclear. The germline V gene encodes CDR1 SGHTA and CDR2 FQGNSA. V shed 5 bases and J shed 6 bases, with 12 bases lying between them. The CDR3 runs to 13 residues. Here the CDR3 DNA reads TGTGCCAGCAGCCGTCTTGTACGCGATACGCAGTATTTT. Its translation is CASSRLVRDTQYF.

This clonotype has at least ten counts. This chain links TRBV29-1 with TRBJ1-2; 9 bases line up with TRBD1. Germline CDR1 SQVTM, CDR2 ANQGSEA. The CDR3 has 16 amino acids. Unmatched junction bases numbered 10, after V lost 0 bases and J lost 5 bases. Here the CDR3 reads CSVEDGRDRARYGYTF. DNA of the CDR3: TGCAGCGTTGAAGATGGTCGGGACAGGGCCCGGTATGGCTACACCTTC.

The rearrangement joins TRBV2 to TRBJ2-4, with D hard to call. CDR3 length: 20 amino acids. Germline V gene sequence: CDR1 SNHLY, CDR2 FYNNEI. Trimming pared 2 bases from V and 0 bases from J, leaving 23 bases between. CDR3 bases: TGTGCCAGCAGTGAACGGTATCGTAAGCAGGTTGCCTTAGCCAAAAACATTCAGTACTTC. It is translated as CASSERYRKQVALAKNIQYF.

This clonotype was picked up many times. CDR3 DNA: TGTGCCAGCAGCTTAGCCATGCAGTGGGAATTTGGCTACACCTTC. This translates into CASSLAMQWEFGYTF. The chain is built from TRBV7-2 and TRBJ1-2; no definite D call. Trimming left V 0 bases short and J 7 bases short, with 15 bases between. Germline CDR1 reads SGHTA; CDR2 reads FQGNSA. CDR3 length: 15 amino acids.

The table lists this clonotype with a few counts. V usage is TRBV24-1 and J usage is TRBJ2-1, with D possibly TRBD2 on 5 matching bases. The CDR3 length is 13 residues. The germline CDR1 and CDR2 sequences are KGHDR and SFDVKD. Trimming cost V 4 bases and J 10 bases, with 13 bases left between them. Written as DNA, the CDR3 is TGTGCCACCAGTGACCCCCTAGCCGGCGAGCAGTTCTTC. It is translated as CATSDPLAGEQFF.

A few counts support this clonotype. The chain links TRBV6-6 to TRBJ1-1; D not resolved. CDR1 is MNHNY, CDR2 SVGAGI, per germline (reference sequence). CDR3 length: 14 amino acids. V gave up 8 bases and J gave up 1 base, with 14 bases separating them. The CDR3 reads CASQTQTKNTEAFF. The CDR3 region has the DNA TGTGCCAGCCAGACCCAGACCAAGAACACTGAAGCTTTCTTT.

In this sample, this clonotype turned up a few times. The chain employs TRBV12-3 or TRBV12-4 and TRBJ2-1; D is unclear. The CDR3 has 14 residues. The V and J ends lost 1 base and 5 bases respectively, with 9 bases between them. CDR3 bases: TGTGCCAGCAGTTTAGACTTAACGAACAATGAGCAGTTCTTC. Amino acid sequence: CASSLDLTNNEQFF.

V usage is TRBV6-5 and J usage is TRBJ2-3; TRBD2 matches 8 bases. The CDR3 covers 16 residues. The germline CDR1 and CDR2 sequences are MNHEY and SVGAGI. The V and J ends lost 0 bases and 1 base, in that order; junction bases with no gene match: 3. The CDR3 protein is CASSYSLLAGTDTQYF. DNA for the CDR3: TGTGCCAGCAGTTACTCTCTACTAGCGGGCACAGATACGCAGTATTTT.

This clonotype was observed a single time. The chain uses TRBV29-1 and TRBJ2-2; 8 bases are a match to TRBD1. The germline V gene has CDR1 SQVTM and CDR2 ANQGSEA. The CDR3 sequence is 12 residues long. V shed 7 bases and J 5 bases; nucleotides not matched to a gene: 3. The CDR3 reads CSGRQGTGELFF. In nucleotides, the CDR3 is TGCAGCGGGAGACAGGGGACCGGGGAGCTGTTTTTT.

This clonotype was picked up a small number of times. This chain links TRBV19 with TRBJ2-1; the match to TRBD2 covers 10 bases. The CDR3 is 15 residues long. Germline values: CDR1 LNHDA, CDR2 SQIVND (reference sequence). V trimming: 7 bases; J trimming: 3 bases; junction bases outside the gene matches: 6. CDR3 protein: CASNVAGGIYNEQFF. DNA for the CDR3: TGTGCCAGTAACGTAGCGGGGGGAATCTACAATGAGCAGTTCTTC. The entire variable domain, with the rest obtained from reference TRBV19 and TRBJ2-1, is as follows: DGGITQSPKYLFRKEGQNVTLSCEQNLNHDAMYWYRQDPGQGLRLIYYSQIVNDFQKGDIAEGYSVSREKKESFPLTVTSAQKNPTAFYLCASNVAGGIYNEQFFGPGTRLTVL.

This clonotype was counted only a few times. The chain is built from TRBV3-1 and TRBJ2-7; no clear D. This CDR3 is 14 amino acids long. The V gene's germline CDR1 is LGHDT and CDR2 YNNKEL (reference sequence). V lost 0 bases, J lost 6 bases, and 12 bases lay in between. CDR3 DNA sequence: TGTGCCAGCAGCCAAGATTTCGGGTCGGTCGAGCAGTACTTC. Amino acid sequence: CASSQDFGSVEQYF.

This clonotype was counted a few times. This chain connects TRBV7-2 to TRBJ2-3, with TRBD2 matching 7 bases. V shed 7 bases and J 4 bases; nucleotides not matched to a gene: 8. The CDR3 sequence is 14 residues long. Germline V CDR1 and CDR2: SGHTA, FQGNSA. In nucleotides, the CDR3 is TGTGCCAGCATCCAGGGTGGGGGGGCAGATACGCAGTATTTT. Translating gives CASIQGGGADTQYF.

This clonotype came up a few times. J is TRBJ2-7 and V is TRBV2; the match to TRBD1 covers 7 bases. The V gene's germline CDR1 is SNHLY and CDR2 FYNNEI. The V and J ends lost 9 bases and 2 bases, in that order; junction bases with no gene match: 4. There are 12 residues in the CDR3. The CDR3 nucleotides read TGTGCCAGTGACAGGGACGCCTACGAGCAGTACTTC. Translated, it gives CASDRDAYEQYF.

This clonotype has more than one count but fewer than ten. The chain has TRBV27 and TRBJ1-1; D is ambiguous. Germline CDR1 MNHEY, CDR2 SMNVEV (reference sequence). The CDR3 is 11 amino acids. The germline V and J ends were trimmed by 10 bases and 4 bases, with 10 bases remaining between them. The CDR3 reads CAIYIGTEAFF. CDR3 sequence (DNA): TGTGCCATCTACATAGGCACTGAAGCTTTCTTT.

In this sample, this clonotype turned up many times. The chain carries TRBV18 and TRBJ1-2; D gene unclear. The CDR3 extends over 16 amino acids. In germline, CDR1 is KGHSH, CDR2 LQKENI. V lost 3 bases and J lost 3, with 17 bases in between. DNA of the CDR3: TGTGCCAGCTCACCCGGACTGGGAGCGGAGTACTATGGCTACACCTTC. Its protein product is CASSPGLGAEYYGYTF.

This clonotype was recorded a few times. The chain uses TRBV29-1 and TRBJ2-7; D is perhaps TRBD1 (7 bases). V lost 3 bases and J 2 bases, leaving 14 bases between the germline ends. CDR1 SQVTM and CDR2 ANQGSEA come from the germline V gene. This CDR3 has 14 amino acids. CDR3 residues: CSVDVQGGAYEQYF. The CDR3 DNA reads TGCAGCGTTGATGTTCAGGGGGGAGCCTACGAGCAGTACTTC.

This clonotype was recorded a few times. The genes are TRBV7-2 and TRBJ2-1, with 7 bases identical to TRBD1. V lost 1 base and J lost 5; bases outside the gene matches: 5. This CDR3 comprises 15 residues. The germline V gene has CDR1 SGHTA and CDR2 FQGNSA. In DNA form, the CDR3 reads TGTGCCAGCAGCTTAGAGGGGACAGCTCACAATGAGCAGTTCTTC. Protein: CASSLEGTAHNEQFF.

The V and J genes are TRBV5-1 and TRBJ1-3; D might be TRBD1 (5 bases). In germline, CDR1 is SGHRS, CDR2 YFSETQ. V dropped 2 bases and J dropped 4 bases, with 10 bases sitting between them. The CDR3 sequence is 14 residues long. The CDR3 loop reads CASSFDSPGNTIYF. The DNA for the CDR3 is TGCGCCAGCAGCTTCGACAGCCCGGGAAACACCATATATTTT. The whole variable domain, filled in from reference TRBV5-1 and TRBJ1-3, reads KAGVTQTPRYLIKTRGQQVTLSCSPISGHRSVSWYQQTPGQGLQFLFEYFSETQRNKGNFPGRFSGRQFSNSRSEMNVSTLELGDSALYLCASSFDSPGNTIYFGEGSWLTVV.

There are many counts of this clonotype. The gene calls are TRBV4-1 and TRBJ2-1; a weak D match, TRBD2 (6 bases). The CDR3 runs 17 residues. The V and J ends lost 4 bases and 8 bases respectively, with 24 bases between them. The germline gives CDR1 MGHRA, CDR2 YSYEKL. For the CDR3, the DNA is TGCGCCAGCAGCCGTCATGGTAGGGCTAGCGTATGGTATGAGCAGTTCTTC. Translating gives CASSRHGRASVWYEQFF.

This clonotype has a count of ten or more. The rearrangement uses TRBV6-2 or TRBV6-3 and TRBJ2-2, with D unresolved. This CDR3 is built from 13 residues. In germline, CDR1 is MNHEY, CDR2 SVGEGT. V was shortened by 2 bases and J by 6 bases, with 7 bases between the two germline ends. The chain's CDR3 is CASSYRPSGELFF. The CDR3 DNA follows: TGTGCCAGCAGTTACCGCCCATCCGGGGAGCTGTTTTTT.